The next 27 T cell receptor beta chains were all read from a single sample in a study of T cell repertoires in ileal Crohn's disease (dated 2019 in TCRdb). This sample's time point label indicates: neoterminal ileum biopsy at postoperative endoscopy, about 6 months after surgery. Receptor amplification or capture employed the immunoSEQ multiplex PCR assay. Held by TCRdb, this immuneACCESS table contains in-frame sequences only and omits some clones. Under half of the omission traces to an unresolved V gene where checked; the cause of the rest is unknown. Within this sample are more than 13,000 clones, with roughly 79% of them counted one time only. The ten largest clones capture approximately 4.5% of the sample. Sequencing was done on a sample of ileal tissue. Receptors originate from an adult with Crohn's disease.

The chain has TRBV5-4 and TRBJ2-2; D is uncertain. Germline CDR1 and CDR2: SGHNT and YYREEE (reference sequence). Trimming removed 4 bases at V and 6 bases at J, with 13 bases between. The CDR3 loop spans 14 amino acids. As DNA, the CDR3 is TGTGCCAGCAGCCAACCCGGGCGGCCCGGGGAGCTGTTTTTT. Translated: CASSQPGRPGELFF.

The gene calls are TRBV2 and TRBJ2-7, with 7 positions matching TRBD1. The V and J ends lost 3 bases and 2 bases, in that order; junction bases with no gene match: 4. The CDR3 consists of 14 residues. Germline V gene sequence: CDR1 SNHLY, CDR2 FYNNEI. For the CDR3, the DNA is TGTGCCAGCAGTGACTGGACAGGAACCTACGAGCAGTACTTC. It codes for CASSDWTGTYEQYF.

In this sample, this clone turned up a few times. V usage is TRBV5-1 and J usage is TRBJ2-3, with a weak D call TRBD1 (7 bases). V was cut by 3 bases and J by 5 bases, with 16 bases left in between. This CDR3 has 15 residues. Germline V CDR1 and CDR2: SGHRS, YFSETQ. CDR3 DNA: TGCGCCAGCAGCTCTCAGACAGGGAGGCAAGATACGCAGTATTTT. Protein sequence: CASSSQTGRQDTQYF.

This clone was recorded once. The chain is built from TRBV19 and TRBJ1-6; D possibly corresponds to TRBD1 (5 bases). V gave up 3 bases and J gave up 9 bases, with 15 bases separating them. Germline V gene lookup returns CDR1 LNHDA and CDR2 SQIVND (reference sequence). This CDR3 is 15 amino acids long. CDR3 sequence reads: CASSINPGRGSPLHF. The CDR3 DNA sequence: TGTGCCAGTAGTATTAACCCGGGAAGGGGTTCACCCCTCCACTTT.

The V call is TRBV5-1, the J call TRBJ2-1; D unclear. This CDR3 has 13 amino acids. V dropped 0 bases and J dropped 10 bases, with 11 bases sitting between them. Germline loops: CDR1 SGHRS, CDR2 YFSETQ. The CDR3 region has the DNA TGCGCCAGCAGCTTGGAGTCGGGCCTGGAGCAGTTCTTC. Amino acid sequence: CASSLESGLEQFF.

The chain has TRBV30 and TRBJ1-5, with D possibly being TRBD1 (5 bases). Trimming removed 1 base at V and 3 bases at J, with 7 bases between. The CDR3 runs 13 residues. Germline values: CDR1 GTSNPN, CDR2 SVGIG (reference sequence). The CDR3 region has the DNA TGTGCCTGGAGTGCAGGGAACAATCAGCCCCAGCATTTT. Its translation: CAWSAGNNQPQHF.

This clone appeared once. V is TRBV19 and J is TRBJ1-1, with 9 positions matching TRBD1. The ends lost 2 bases at V and 1 base at J; junction bases unmatched: 2. This CDR3 is 15 amino acids long. Germline loops: CDR1 LNHDA, CDR2 SQIVND (reference sequence). The CDR3, as DNA: TGTGCCAGTAGTATACGGGGACAGGGGAACACTGAAGCTTTCTTT. This sequence encodes CASSIRGQGNTEAFF.

The chain is built from TRBV19 and TRBJ2-2, with TRBD2 matching over 13 bases. The CDR3 has 16 residues. With 5 bases clipped from V and 4 bases from J, the junction kept 4 bases outside the gene matches. CDR1 and CDR2 (germline): LNHDA, SQIVND (reference sequence). CDR3 coding DNA: TGTGCCAGTAGTGTCGGACTAGCGGGAGCCACCGGGGAGCTGTTTTTT. It encodes CASSVGLAGATGELFF. Full variable domain (rest looked up from reference TRBV19 and TRBJ2-2): DGGITQSPKYLFRKEGQNVTLSCEQNLNHDAMYWYRQDPGQGLRLIYYSQIVNDFQKGDIAEGYSVSREKKESFPLTVTSAQKNPTAFYLCASSVGLAGATGELFFGEGSRLTVL.

The V gene is TRBV19, the J gene TRBJ1-5; tentatively, D is TRBD1 (6 bases). The CDR3 is 13 residues long. Per the germline V gene, CDR1 is LNHDA and CDR2 is SQIVND (reference sequence). V lost 5 bases and J lost 7, with 12 bases in between. This chain's CDR3 is CASSSGVRQPQHF. The CDR3 DNA reads TGTGCCAGTAGTTCAGGGGTTCGCCAGCCCCAGCATTTT.

The chain recombines TRBV5-1 with TRBJ2-3; no definite D call. This CDR3 has 13 amino acids. Germline CDR1 is SGHRS and CDR2 is YFSETQ. The V and J ends lost 7 bases and 4 bases respectively, with 13 bases between them. CDR3: CASLRQGADTQYF. DNA for the CDR3: TGCGCCAGCCTCCGACAAGGTGCAGATACGCAGTATTTT.

J is TRBJ2-7 and V is TRBV6-6; 10 bases line up with TRBD1. Germline CDR1 MNHNY, CDR2 SVGAGI (reference sequence). Germline trimming cut 6 bases from V and 3 bases from J; bases unmatched to any gene: 5. The CDR3 consists of 14 residues. As DNA, the CDR3 is TGTGCCAGCAGGACAGGGGGCAGTAACTACGAGCAGTACTTC. Translating it yields CASRTGGSNYEQYF.

The chain combines TRBV27 with TRBJ1-6; D is perhaps TRBD1 (5 bases). Trimming removed 4 bases from V and 14 bases from J, with 12 bases in between. The CDR3 extends over 12 amino acids. Germline-derived CDR1 and CDR2 are MNHEY and SMNVEV (reference sequence). The chain's CDR3 is CASSWDLRALHF. In DNA form, the CDR3 reads TGTGCCAGCAGTTGGGACCTTCGGGCCCTCCACTTT.

This clone was seen once. The chain carries TRBV2 and TRBJ1-2; TRBD1 agrees at 7 bases. The germline gives CDR1 SNHLY, CDR2 FYNNEI. V gave up 9 bases and J gave up 8 bases; unmatched junction bases: 12. This CDR3 region has 13 residues. This CDR3 reads CARGRTGVGGYTF. CDR3 DNA sequence: TGTGCCAGGGGACGAACAGGGGTGGGGGGCTACACCTTC.

CDR3 sequence: CASSQDGTDNEQFF. The CDR3, as DNA: TGCGCCAGCAGCCAAGACGGGACTGACAATGAGCAGTTCTTC. The gene calls are TRBV4-3 and TRBJ2-1; D perhaps matches TRBD2 (6 bases). The germline gives CDR1 LGHNA, CDR2 YSLEER. The CDR3 is made up of 14 amino acids. Trimming stripped 0 bases from V and 5 bases from J, with 8 bases between.

This chain links TRBV18 with TRBJ2-7, with TRBD1 matching 8 bases. V was pared by 6 bases and J by 5 bases, with 6 bases of the junction left unmatched. The V gene's germline CDR1 is KGHSH and CDR2 LQKENI. The CDR3 extends over 13 amino acids. The CDR3 DNA reads TGTGCCAGCTCGAGGACAGGGACGCACGAGCAGTACTTC. Translated, it gives CASSRTGTHEQYF.

The chain couples TRBV10-3 to TRBJ2-1, with TRBD1 identical over 8 bases. V lost 0 bases and J lost 6; bases outside the gene matches: 7. CDR1 and CDR2 (germline): ENHRY, SYGVKD. The CDR3 consists of 16 residues. This CDR3 is CAISESVRQGANEQFF. CDR3 nucleotide sequence: TGTGCCATCAGTGAGTCGGTGAGGCAGGGGGCCAATGAGCAGTTCTTC.

The rearrangement links TRBV18 to TRBJ2-2; D possibly corresponds to TRBD1 (7 bases). The CDR3 has 19 amino acids. Per germline, CDR1 KGHSH and CDR2 LQKENI. Trimming left V 5 bases short and J 3 bases short, with 25 bases between. The CDR3: CASSKGAREASQYTGELFF. In DNA form, the CDR3 reads TGTGCCAGCTCAAAGGGGGCCAGGGAGGCCTCTCAGTACACCGGGGAGCTGTTTTTT.

The count of this clone is one. J is TRBJ2-5 and V is TRBV29-1; 7 bases agree with TRBD2. There are 11 residues in the CDR3. Germline values: CDR1 SQVTM, CDR2 ANQGSEA. Losses at the gene ends were 4 bases for V and 10 bases for J; bases not matched to a gene: 6. CDR3 residues: CSVAGSGDQYF. CDR3 sequence (DNA): TGCAGCGTTGCGGGGAGCGGGGACCAGTACTTC.

The genes are TRBV7-2 and TRBJ1-6; a possible D gene is TRBD1 (6 bases). CDR3 length equals 14 residues. Trimming took off 3 bases at V and 9 bases at J, with 12 bases between the two ends. Germline lookup yields CDR1 SGHTA and CDR2 FQGNSA. The chain's CDR3 is CASSFQGSASPLHF. Written as DNA, the CDR3 is TGTGCCAGCAGCTTCCAGGGGAGCGCTTCACCCCTCCACTTT.

This sequence joins TRBV5-6 and TRBJ1-1; D is unresolved. Looked up from germline, CDR1 is SGHDT and CDR2 is YYEEEE. This CDR3 region has 14 residues. The V end was cut by 5 bases, the J end by 1 base, with 12 bases between. As DNA, the CDR3 is TGTGCCAGCAGTAGGAGGAGGGCGAACACTGAAGCTTTCTTT. Residues: CASSRRRANTEAFF.

The chain combines TRBV5-1 with TRBJ2-7, with D possibly matching TRBD2 (6 bases). The CDR3 is made up of 14 amino acids. Germline CDR1 SGHRS, CDR2 YFSETQ. The V and J ends lost 5 bases and 0 bases respectively, with 12 bases between them. CDR3 DNA sequence: TGCGCCAGCAGTGCCGGGACTGCCTCCTACGAGCAGTACTTC. Its protein product is CASSAGTASYEQYF.

V gene TRBV7-7 combines with J gene TRBJ2-5, with TRBD2 matching 10 bases. Trimming took 5 bases from V and 0 from J; bases not matched to a gene: 3. The CDR3 consists of 15 residues. Germline CDR1 reads SSHAT; CDR2 reads FNYEAQ (reference sequence). The CDR3 loop reads CASSRLAGHQETQYF. DNA for the CDR3: TGTGCCAGCAGCCGACTAGCGGGCCACCAAGAGACCCAGTACTTC.

The CDR3 reads CASSPGTGSFNYGYTF. CDR3 in DNA: TGTGCCAGCAGTCCCGGGACAGGCTCCTTTAACTATGGCTACACCTTC. This rearrangement joins TRBV5-4 to TRBJ1-2, with 8 nucleotides matching TRBD1. Per the germline V gene, CDR1 is SGHNT and CDR2 is YYREEE (reference sequence). The CDR3 consists of 16 residues. The junction had 10 bases not matched to a gene; V was cut back by 5 bases and J by 1 base. Full variable domain (remainder filled in from reference TRBV5-4 and TRBJ1-2): ETGVTQSPTHLIKTRGQQVTLRCSSQSGHNTVSWYQQALGQGPQFIFQYYREEENGRGNFPPRFSGLQFPNYSSELNVNALELDDSALYLCASSPGTGSFNYGYTFGSGTRLTVV.

This clone has only one observation. V gene TRBV6-5 combines with J gene TRBJ1-5; TRBD1 is a possible D gene (5 bases). The germline V gene encodes CDR1 MNHEY and CDR2 SVGAGI. V was pared by 10 bases and J by 2 bases, with 15 bases between. CDR3 length equals 14 residues. CDR3 DNA sequence: TGTGCCATCCGGAGGGGAGGAGGCAATCAGCCCCAGCATTTT. Its protein is CAIRRGGGNQPQHF.

The chain couples TRBV28 to TRBJ2-1; 10 bases are shared with TRBD2. The ends lost 5 bases at V and 7 bases at J; junction bases unmatched: 11. Germline V gives CDR1 MDHEN, CDR2 SYDVKM. The CDR3 runs 16 residues. CDR3 DNA sequence: TGTGCCAGCAGTCCCGCCAGTAGCGGGAGGAGGAATGAGCAGTTCTTC. Translated: CASSPASSGRRNEQFF.

V gene TRBV2 combines with J gene TRBJ1-2, with D tentatively TRBD1 (6 bases). The CDR3 extends over 13 amino acids. V was clipped by 6 bases and J by 12 bases, with 20 bases between them. Germline V CDR1 and CDR2: SNHLY, FYNNEI. The CDR3 DNA follows: TGTGCCAGCAGCCGGGACATTCGGAGTTTAAACACCTTC. It encodes CASSRDIRSLNTF.

This chain joins TRBV28 and TRBJ1-1; D gene uncertain. Germline V gene data show CDR1 as MDHEN and CDR2 as SYDVKM. The CDR3 has 13 residues. Trimming left V 1 base short and J 1 base short, with 4 bases between. CDR3 sequence: CASSLFPNTEAFF. The CDR3 nucleotides read TGTGCCAGCAGTTTATTTCCGAACACTGAAGCTTTCTTT.